This T cell receptor beta chain emerged from a study of blood T cell repertoires in COVID-19. This CDR3 comprises 13 residues. CDR1 is ENHRY, CDR2 SYGVKD, per germline. Trimming left V 6 bases short and J 2 bases short, with 11 bases between. Profiling relied on immunoSEQ multiplex PCR, and the TCRdb table lists in-frame clones only, not all of them. The sample contains about 100,000 clones, more than 75% of which appear only once. The sample consisted of peripheral blood. This sequence originates from a woman under 40 with acute or convalescent COVID-19. The rearrangement joins TRBV10-3 to TRBJ2-7; D is perhaps TRBD1 (5 bases). CDR3 DNA sequence: TGTGCCATCAGAGGGGATTCGGCCTACGAGCAGTACTTC. Protein product: CAIRGDSAYEQYF.